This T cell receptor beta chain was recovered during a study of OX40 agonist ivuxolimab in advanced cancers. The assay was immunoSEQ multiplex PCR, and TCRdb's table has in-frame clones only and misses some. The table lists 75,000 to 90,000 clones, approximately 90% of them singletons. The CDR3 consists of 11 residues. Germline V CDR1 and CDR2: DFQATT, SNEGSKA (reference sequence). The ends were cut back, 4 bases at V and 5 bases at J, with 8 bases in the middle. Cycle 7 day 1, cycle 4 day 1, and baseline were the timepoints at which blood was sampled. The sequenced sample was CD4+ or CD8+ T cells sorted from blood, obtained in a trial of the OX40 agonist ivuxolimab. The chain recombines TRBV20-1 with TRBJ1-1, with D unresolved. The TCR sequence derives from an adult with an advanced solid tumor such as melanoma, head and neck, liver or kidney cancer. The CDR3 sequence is CSANRGTEAFF. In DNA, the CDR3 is TGCAGTGCTAACCGCGGTACTGAAGCTTTCTTT.